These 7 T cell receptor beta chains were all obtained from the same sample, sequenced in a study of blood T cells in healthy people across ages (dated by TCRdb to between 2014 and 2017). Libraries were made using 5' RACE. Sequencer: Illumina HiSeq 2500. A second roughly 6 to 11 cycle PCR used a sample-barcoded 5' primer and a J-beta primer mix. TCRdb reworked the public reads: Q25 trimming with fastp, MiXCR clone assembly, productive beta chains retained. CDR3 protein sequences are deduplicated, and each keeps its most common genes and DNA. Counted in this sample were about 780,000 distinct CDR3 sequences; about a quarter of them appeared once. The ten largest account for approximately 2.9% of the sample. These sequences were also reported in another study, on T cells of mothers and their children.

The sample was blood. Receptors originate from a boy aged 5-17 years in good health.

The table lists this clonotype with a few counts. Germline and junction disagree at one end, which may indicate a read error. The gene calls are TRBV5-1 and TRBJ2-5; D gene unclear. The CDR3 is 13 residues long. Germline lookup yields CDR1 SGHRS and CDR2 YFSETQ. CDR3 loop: CASSLTSQETQHF. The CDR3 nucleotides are TGCGCCAGCAGCTTGACATCCCAAGAGACCCAGCACTTC.

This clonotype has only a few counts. CDR3 in amino acids: CSAPPGGGDRETQYF. CDR3 nucleotides: TGCAGTGCCCCCCCTGGCGGGGGGGATCGGGAGACCCAGTACTTC. J is TRBJ2-5 and V is TRBV20-1, with 9 bases that match TRBD2. The J segment lost 5 bases and the V segment lost 6 bases, leaving 13 bases of the junction unmatched. The CDR3 runs 15 residues. The V gene's germline CDR1 is DFQATT and CDR2 SNEGSKA (reference sequence).

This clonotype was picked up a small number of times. The CDR3 nucleotides are TGTGCCAGCAGCGTTAGCGGGGGACTGAAGACCCAGTACTTC. It yields the protein CASSVSGGLKTQYF. The gene calls are TRBV7-2 and TRBJ2-5; 9 bases agree with TRBD2. V was pared by 5 bases and J by 6 bases, with 7 bases of the junction left unmatched. Germline CDR1 and CDR2: SGHTA and FQGNSA. This CDR3 has 14 residues.

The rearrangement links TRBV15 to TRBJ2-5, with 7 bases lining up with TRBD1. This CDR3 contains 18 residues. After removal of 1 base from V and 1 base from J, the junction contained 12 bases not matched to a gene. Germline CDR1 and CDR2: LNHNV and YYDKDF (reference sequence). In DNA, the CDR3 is TGTGCCACCAGCAGAGCCTACCCGACAGGGAATATCCAAGAGACCCAGTACTTC. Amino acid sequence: CATSRAYPTGNIQETQYF.

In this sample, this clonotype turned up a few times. CDR3 coding DNA: TGTGCCAGCAGTGCGCCGGGACTGGAGCAGTTCTTC. Translation gives CASSAPGLEQFF. V and J are TRBV28 and TRBJ2-5, with D tentatively TRBD2 (6 bases). TRBJ2-1 matches the DNA end more closely, so the J call is doubtful. The CDR3 is made up of 12 amino acids. Germline lookup yields CDR1 MDHEN and CDR2 SYDVKM.

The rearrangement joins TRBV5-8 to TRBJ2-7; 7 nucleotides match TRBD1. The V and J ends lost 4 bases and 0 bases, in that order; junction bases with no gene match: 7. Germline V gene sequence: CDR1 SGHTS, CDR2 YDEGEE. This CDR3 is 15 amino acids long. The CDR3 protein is CASSTGTAHSYEQYF. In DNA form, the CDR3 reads TGTGCCAGCAGCACAGGGACAGCTCACTCCTACGAGCAGTACTTC.

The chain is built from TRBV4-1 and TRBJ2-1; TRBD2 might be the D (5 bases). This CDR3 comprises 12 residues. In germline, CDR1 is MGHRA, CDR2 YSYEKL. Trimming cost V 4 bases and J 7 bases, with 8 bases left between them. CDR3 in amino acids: CASSPGENEQFF. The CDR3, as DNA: TGCGCCAGCAGCCCCGGGGAAAATGAGCAGTTCTTC.